This entry is about one T cell receptor (beta chain). Its cognate antigen has yet to be identified. The method behind the library was bulk RNA-seq. The TruSeq Stranded RNA sample prep kit was used to generate libraries of poly-A-enriched mRNA from an input of about 0.92 ug total RNA. Paired-end sequencing was carried out on a HiSeq 2500, and each sample was sequenced in triplicate. A read length of 125 nucleotides per mate was used for RNA-seq. The published analysis was carried out like this. After trimming, reads were aligned to hg38 using STAR v2.7, and quality control was handled by FASTQC, RSeQC and multiqc. Salmon 0.14.1 was used to quantify gene expression levels as transcripts per million (TPM). Principal component analysis suggested that trial, library batch, sequencing batch, treatment regimen and sex did not drive transcriptomic profiles. TCRdb reprocessed the reads, so every CDR3 protein sequence counts as one entry and DNA is not shown. The V and J calls were not made by the authors but by TCRdb's processing. For this sample there are some 810 distinct CDR3 sequences; about 97% appear just once. 3% to 4% of the sample lies in the top ten.

Its CDR3 holds 15 amino acids, cysteine through phenylalanine. No DNA appears here. CDR1 and CDR2, per the germline V gene, are SGHNT and YENEEA. These data originate in a study of alternative splicing in chronic myeloid leukemia remission (dated by TCRdb to the early 2020s). Notes on the research overall: RNA sequencing was used to profile peripheral blood obtained from chronic-phase CML patients at diagnosis and at remission, and the resulting profiles were compared with those of healthy donors. Female/male counts were 11/5 for diagnosis samples, 8/3 for remission samples and 2/4 for controls. Trizol was used to extract total RNA from peripheral blood mononuclear cells of diagnosis, remission and control samples. The French Persistem study contributed nine CML samples, of which seven were diagnostic and two were matched remission samples. Median ages were around 52 years at diagnosis, approximately 57 at remission and 35 to 40 for healthy controls. For the trials, the diagnostic specimens consisted of total leukocytes from peripheral blood that had been collected in EDTA. Eight or nine diagnostic specimens, together with matched remission specimens, were obtained from the RESIST (imatinib), ENESTxtnd (nilotinib) and PINNACLE (nilotinib plus pegylated interferon) trials. Study-wide findings and limitations: Strong differences in blood cell composition were observed between timepoints, with a shift from myeloid progenitor enrichment at diagnosis to mature lymphoid enrichment at remission. Blood cell composition at remission was reconfigured to resemble lymphoid cell-enriched normal controls.

The time point label here, explained by the study, means: chronic-phase CML before TKI therapy (screening/day 1). The patient cohort comprised more than 15 CML patients, with matched post-remission samples retrieved for a subset of them. The rearranged chain carries TRBV11-3 and TRBJ2-5; TCRdb indicates TRBD2, and absent DNA this call remains unverified. This TCR derives from an adult with chronic myeloid leukemia. The sequencing here drew on PBMCs or total blood leukocytes (not recorded which), taken at diagnosis. This receptor has the CDR3 CASSRGRTNRETQYF.